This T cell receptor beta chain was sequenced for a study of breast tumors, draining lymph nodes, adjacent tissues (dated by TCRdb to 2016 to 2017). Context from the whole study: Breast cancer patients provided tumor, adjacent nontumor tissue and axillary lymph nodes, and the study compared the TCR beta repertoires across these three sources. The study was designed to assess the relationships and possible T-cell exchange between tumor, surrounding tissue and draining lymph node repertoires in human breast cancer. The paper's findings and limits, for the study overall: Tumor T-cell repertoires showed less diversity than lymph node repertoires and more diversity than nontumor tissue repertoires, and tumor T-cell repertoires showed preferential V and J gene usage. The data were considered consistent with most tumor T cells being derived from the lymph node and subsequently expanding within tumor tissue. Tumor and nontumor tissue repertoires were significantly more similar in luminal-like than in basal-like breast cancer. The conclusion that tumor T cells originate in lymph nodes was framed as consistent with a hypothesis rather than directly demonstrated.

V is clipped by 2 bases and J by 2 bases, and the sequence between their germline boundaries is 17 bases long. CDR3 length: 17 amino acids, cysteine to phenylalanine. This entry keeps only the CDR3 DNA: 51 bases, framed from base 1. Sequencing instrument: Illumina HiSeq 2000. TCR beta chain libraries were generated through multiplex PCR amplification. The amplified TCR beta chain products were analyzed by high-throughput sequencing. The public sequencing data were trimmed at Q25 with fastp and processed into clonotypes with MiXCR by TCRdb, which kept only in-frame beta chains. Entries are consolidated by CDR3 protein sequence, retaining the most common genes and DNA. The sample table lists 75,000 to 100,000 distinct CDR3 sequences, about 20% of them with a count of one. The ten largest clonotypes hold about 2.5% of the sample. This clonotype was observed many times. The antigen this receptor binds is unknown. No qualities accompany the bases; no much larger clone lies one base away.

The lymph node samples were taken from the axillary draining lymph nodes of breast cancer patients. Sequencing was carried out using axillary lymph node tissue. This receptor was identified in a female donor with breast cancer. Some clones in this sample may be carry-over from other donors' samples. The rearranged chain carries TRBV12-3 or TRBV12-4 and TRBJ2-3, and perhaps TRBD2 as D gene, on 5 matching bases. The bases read TGTGCCAGCAGTTTAATTTTTGGACTCCTTGACACAGATACGCAGTATTTT. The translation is CASSLIFGLLDTDTQYF.